This T cell receptor beta chain came from a study of T-cell memory formation after mild COVID-19. Study information: Largely, the TCR clusters proved donor specific. Study-level points and caveats: While clones contracting from day 15 to 85 were balanced between CD4 and CD8, later expanders leaned CD4+. Most CD4+ clones that shrank were in CM and EM, while CD8+ ones turned up in EMRA. Researchers could not confirm that second-wave clones peaking on day 37 targeted SARS-CoV-2.

The germline CDR1 and CDR2 sequences are SGDLS and YYNGEE. The CDR3 is 16 residues long. The V gene lost 4 bases and the J gene lost 4 bases, with 20 bases spanning the gap. TCRdb ran MiXCR on the 5' RACE reads and lists one entry per CDR3 protein. The sample holds 500,000 to 600,000 distinct CDR3 sequences; 18% are singletons and the top ten take around 12%. Concerning this clonotype itself: Antigen unknown.

The sequenced sample consisted of PBMCs or a T cell subset sorted from them (not recorded which). The rearrangement uses TRBV9 and TRBJ2-5, with D maybe TRBD2 (5 bases). The sequence came from an adult woman who had mild COVID-19 (a few samples of this study predate the infection). Cell type and time point are not known. CDR3 loop: CASSPSGGRRGETQYF. The CDR3 nucleotides are TGTGCCAGCAGCCCATCAGGAGGCCGAAGAGGAGAGACCCAGTACTTC.